This T cell receptor beta chain was sequenced in a study of blood T cell repertoires in COVID-19. Across the whole study: From T cells, B-cell-depleted T cells, or PBMCs came the material, which was cDNA or gDNA.

Assay used: immunoSEQ multiplex PCR; TCRdb lists only in-frame clones, some missing. The repertoire has over 200,000 clones, 85% to 90% of them found once; the top ten carry 15% to 19%. With 5 bases clipped from V and 1 base from J, the junction kept 7 bases outside the gene matches. This CDR3 comprises 15 residues. CDR1 and CDR2 (germline): SGHVS, FNYEAQ. Participants came from roughly 24 US areas, aged roughly 18 to 89 years. The TCR comes from a man younger than 35 who had recovered from COVID-19. The chain employs TRBV7-6 and TRBJ2-5, with 7 positions matching TRBD2. The sample comprised PBMCs or T cells enriched from blood (not recorded which). The CDR3 nucleotides read TGTGCCAGCAGCCCGCGGCCGGGGGGCCAAGAGACCCAGTACTTC. Protein product: CASSPRPGGQETQYF.